Sequencing of this T cell receptor (beta chain) was carried out in a study of immune evolution from preneoplasia to lung adenocarcinoma (dated by TCRdb to the early 2020s). Describing the broader study: HLA loss of heterozygosity was observed in approximately 6.5%, 16% and 36% of AIS, MIA and ADC lesions, respectively, and was not observed in any AAH lesions. The study combined immune gene expression, TCR sequencing and multiplex immunofluorescence to profile immune contexture across lung adenocarcinoma precursors and invasive adenocarcinoma. Resected precursor lesions (AAH, AIS, MIA) and invasive adenocarcinomas were each compared against paired morphologically normal lung tissue. The immune data were combined with whole exome sequencing and methylation data from the same cohort of nodules. The sample size was set by how many specimens were available, not by a prior power calculation. It was reported in the study that 95 to 120 samples were used for TCR sequencing. POLYSOLVER was used to infer Class I HLA alleles from exome data, and LOHHLA was used to detect allele-specific HLA loss. A total of around 50 patients with pulmonary nodules who underwent surgical resection were included in the overall cohort. TCR sequencing data were obtained from more than 45 patients.

What the study reported, not specific to this receptor: The findings reflected association rather than direct causation, and larger cohorts with long-term follow-up and longitudinal biopsies were considered necessary. Normal lung had the highest top T cell clone frequencies, which appeared to decline progressively from AAH through AIS, MIA and invasive adenocarcinoma. KRAS-mutant nodules showed the highest T cell clonality compared with EGFR-mutant or double wild-type lesions. Because every patient came from Japan and China, how well the results apply to Western populations was uncertain. Clonality was highest in normal lung, while later-stage lesions appeared to have lower clonality but higher T cell density and diversity.

This clone has just one count. What antigen it recognizes has not been identified. Qualities for individual bases were not recorded, and no much larger clone is one base off. The sample has other DNA sequences that encode this CDR3 too. Resection was performed on patients in Japan or China between the mid-2010s and the late 2010s. Two lung cancer pathologists independently confirmed the histologic diagnosis of each case on H&E slides. To enrich premalignant or tumor cells for nucleic acid extraction, macro-dissection was performed after pathologic assessment. DNA was isolated from FFPE tissue using the AllPrep DNA/RNA FFPE Kit. The immunoSEQ hsTCRbeta Kit was used to sequence TCR beta CDR3 regions from DNA. Per the source publication's procedure: The ImmunoSEQ Analyzer was used to analyse the TCR sequencing data. T cell clonality was defined as 1 minus Pielou's evenness computed on productive rearrangements. The inverse Simpson index, applied to productive templates, was used to measure T cell diversity. T cell density was defined as TCR beta template counts normalized to usable DNA, with usable DNA estimated by amplifying and sequencing housekeeping genes. Two-sided Kruskal-Wallis tests were used to compare TCR metrics between histologic stages. Entries here come from immuneACCESS through TCRdb and include only in-frame sequences with V and J called. Some clones fail to appear in such tables; in the studies checked, an unresolved V gene covers under half of the shortfall, and the cause of the remainder is unknown. That table furnishes V, J and clone size, whereas the DNA furnished D and trimming. The sample profile shows 4,000 or so clones; roughly 87% of them were found once. The ten most abundant clones make up 5.5% to 8% of the sample.

The source material was FFPE invasive lung adenocarcinoma tissue. This specimen's cell subset or site label, per the study, means: frankly invasive lung adenocarcinoma (ADC). This clonotype was sampled from a person in their 70s with invasive lung adenocarcinoma.

The nucleotide sequence is TGCAGCGTTGAAGATAGACGGGAGGGCCTCAATGAGCAGTTCTTC. It is translated as CSVEDRREGLNEQFF. The chain is assembled from TRBV29-1 and TRBJ2-1, with TRBD2 matching 8 junction bases. The germline V gene gives CDR1 as SQVTM and CDR2 as ANQGSEA. Trimming removed 0 bases from V and 6 bases from J; the gene matches leave 7 bases unexplained. Reading from cysteine to phenylalanine, the CDR3 counts 15 amino acids. This entry keeps only the CDR3 DNA: 45 bases, framed from base 1.